This T cell receptor (beta chain) was identified during a study of CD8+ T cells in alopecia areata. cDNA serving as the sequencing template came from extracted, reverse transcribed RNA. Sequencing was performed with immunoSEQ multiplex PCR; in TCRdb, only in-frame clones are kept and a portion is missing. The sample shows about 160,000 clones, roughly 65% of them seen only once. The germline gives CDR1 SNHLY, CDR2 FYNNEI. CDR3 length: 14 amino acids. V gave up 7 bases and J gave up 1 base, with 10 bases separating them. The treatment: oral pan-JAK inhibitor, 5-10 mg twice daily. V usage is TRBV2 and J usage is TRBJ1-4, with D possibly being TRBD1 (5 bases). The sample in question was CD4+ T cells sorted from blood, obtained at week 4, from a patient treated with tofacitinib. The clonotype originates from a human donor with alopecia areata. The CDR3 DNA is TGTGCCAGCATGATCGGGGGAACTAATGAAAAACTGTTTTTT. It translates to CASMIGGTNEKLFF.